This TCR beta chain emerged from a study of control samples from healthy donors and cancer patients. This table comes from immunoSEQ multiplex PCR, and its TCRdb copy is limited to in-frame clones, with some not included. The profile shows roughly 51,000 clones, more than 70% of them singletons. CDR1 and CDR2 from the germline V gene are SGHDT and YYEEEE. The junction had 8 bases not matched to a gene; V was cut back by 4 bases and J by 3 bases. The CDR3 has 15 residues. The receptor was derived from a man aged 40-49 years with colorectal cancer. The sample was PBMCs. V gene TRBV5-6 combines with J gene TRBJ2-7; 9 bases are shared with TRBD2. CDR3 in amino acids: CASSNSGSFRYEQYF. DNA for the CDR3: TGTGCCAGCAGCAATAGCGGGAGTTTTCGCTACGAGCAGTACTTC.